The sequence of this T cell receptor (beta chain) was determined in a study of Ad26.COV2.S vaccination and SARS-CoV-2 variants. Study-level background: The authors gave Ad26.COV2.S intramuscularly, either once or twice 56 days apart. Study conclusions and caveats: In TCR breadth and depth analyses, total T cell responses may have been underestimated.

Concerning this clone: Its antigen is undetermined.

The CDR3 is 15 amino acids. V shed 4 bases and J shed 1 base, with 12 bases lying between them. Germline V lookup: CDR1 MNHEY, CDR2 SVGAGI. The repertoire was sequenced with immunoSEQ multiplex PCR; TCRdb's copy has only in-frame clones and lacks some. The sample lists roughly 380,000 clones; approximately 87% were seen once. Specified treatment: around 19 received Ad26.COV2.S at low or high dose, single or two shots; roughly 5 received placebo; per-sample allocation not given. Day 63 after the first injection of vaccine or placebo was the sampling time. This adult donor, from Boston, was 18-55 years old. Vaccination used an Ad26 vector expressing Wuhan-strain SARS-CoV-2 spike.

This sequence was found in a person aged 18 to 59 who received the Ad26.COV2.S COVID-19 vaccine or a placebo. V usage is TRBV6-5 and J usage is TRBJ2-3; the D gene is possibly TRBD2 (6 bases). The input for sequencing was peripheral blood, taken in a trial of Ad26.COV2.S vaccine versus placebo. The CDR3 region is CASSLDYPGTDTQYF. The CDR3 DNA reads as TGTGCCAGCAGTTTGGACTATCCCGGCACAGATACGCAGTATTTT.